The clone carrying this TCR beta chain came up many times. What it binds is not known. Assembly of TCR beta libraries relied on iRepertoire HTBI primers together with Arm-PCR of CDR3 regions. TCRdb reprocessed the multiplex PCR reads with MiXCR, giving one entry per CDR3 protein. This sample has 300,000 to 350,000 distinct CDR3 sequences, with around a fifth found just once. These data originate in a study of regulatory T cells in long-lasting Graves disease. As for the study in general: Persistent Graves' disease required over 5 years of antithyroid drugs and positive TSH receptor antibodies. General study points: Those with persistent disease had in common more public clonotypes (more than 2,500) than new patients (about 970). Since the sample size was small, accuracy may have been reduced. TCR diversity was lower in persistent Graves' patients than in newly diagnosed ones.

Indicated time point: persistent/refractory GD, antithyroid drugs over 5 years with positive TRAb. PBMC RNA served as the TCR library source. After removal of 1 base from V and 0 bases from J, the junction contained 7 bases not matched to a gene. This CDR3 contains 18 residues. Germline V gene sequence: CDR1 SNHLY, CDR2 FYNNEI. This sequence originates from a female donor with Graves disease. Sequenced material: peripheral blood mononuclear cells (PBMCs), taken when the disease was refractory, from a patient treated with antithyroid drugs. The chain links TRBV2 to TRBJ1-4; 8 bases agree with TRBD1. CDR3 sequence: CASSEVDRVVSTNEKLFF. CDR3 nucleotide sequence: TGTGCCAGCAGTGAAGTGGACAGGGTAGTGTCAACTAATGAAAAACTGTTTTTT.